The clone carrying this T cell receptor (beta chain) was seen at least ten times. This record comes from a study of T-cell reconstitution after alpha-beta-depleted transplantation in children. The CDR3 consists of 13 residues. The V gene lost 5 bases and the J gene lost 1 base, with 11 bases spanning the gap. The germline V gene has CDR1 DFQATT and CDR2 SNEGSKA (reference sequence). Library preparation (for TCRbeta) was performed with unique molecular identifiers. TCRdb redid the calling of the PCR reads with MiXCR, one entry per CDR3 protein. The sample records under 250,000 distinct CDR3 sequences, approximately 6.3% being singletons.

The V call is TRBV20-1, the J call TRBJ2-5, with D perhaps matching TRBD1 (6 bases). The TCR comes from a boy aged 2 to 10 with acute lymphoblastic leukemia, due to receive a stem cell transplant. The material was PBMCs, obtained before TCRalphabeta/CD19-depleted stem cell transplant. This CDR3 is CSAAVQGQETQYF. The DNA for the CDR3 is TGCAGTGCTGCAGTACAGGGCCAAGAGACCCAGTACTTC.